This TCR beta chain was retrieved from a study of shared clonotypes between healthy human individuals. Study-level information: Per donor, three plates held CD4 naive cells, three held CD4 memory, two held CD8 naive and one held CD8 memory.

This table comes from immunoSEQ multiplex PCR, and its TCRdb copy is limited to in-frame clones, with some not included. The top ten hold 0.13% of the sample, which has some 2,400,000 clones, approximately 96% seen once. A word on this clone: Its antigen is undetermined.

Study observations and caveats: Naive subsets tended to show greater estimated richness than memory subsets.

The material sequenced was naive CD4+ T cells sorted from blood. Subset: CD45RA+ positively selected. This TCR was sampled from a man aged 18 to 30 in good health.

The CDR3 spells CASTFTHNEQFF. DNA for the CDR3: TGTGCCAGCACATTCACCCACAATGAGCAGTTCTTC. The V call is TRBV5-8, the J call TRBJ2-1; D ambiguous. Trimming took 6 bases from V and 5 from J, leaving 9 bases between them. Per germline, CDR1 SGHTS and CDR2 YDEGEE. This CDR3 is built from 12 residues.